Below are 2 T cell receptor beta chains sequenced from a single sample in a study of breast tumors, draining lymph nodes, adjacent tissues. TCRdb itself ran the multiplex PCR reads through MiXCR, one entry per CDR3 protein. Found here are 200,000 to 250,000 distinct CDR3 sequences, 34% of them singletons; the top ten hold under 4.5%. Axillary draining lymph nodes of breast cancer patients supplied the node samples. Sample: axillary lymph node tissue. The receptors here all came from a female donor with breast cancer. Some clones in this sample may be carry-over from other donors' samples.

This chain uses TRBV7-9 with TRBJ2-3; 7 nucleotides match TRBD2. Germline V CDR1 and CDR2: SEHNR, FQNEAQ (reference sequence). This CDR3 is 12 amino acids long. With 1 base clipped from V and 14 bases from J, the junction kept 6 bases outside the gene matches. For the CDR3, the DNA is TGTGCCAGCAGCTTAGGGGGAGGGCCGTGGTATTTT. This translates into CASSLGGGPWYF.

This clonotype was observed at least ten times. The V and J genes are TRBV29-1 and TRBJ2-7, with D maybe TRBD2 (6 bases). CDR1 is SQVTM and CDR2 is ANQGSEA in the germline V gene. V gave up 4 bases and J gave up 2 bases, with 9 bases separating them. There are 12 residues in the CDR3. In DNA form, the CDR3 reads TGCAGCGTTGGGGAGGCGGCCTACGAGCAGTACTTC. Encoded protein: CSVGEAAYEQYF.